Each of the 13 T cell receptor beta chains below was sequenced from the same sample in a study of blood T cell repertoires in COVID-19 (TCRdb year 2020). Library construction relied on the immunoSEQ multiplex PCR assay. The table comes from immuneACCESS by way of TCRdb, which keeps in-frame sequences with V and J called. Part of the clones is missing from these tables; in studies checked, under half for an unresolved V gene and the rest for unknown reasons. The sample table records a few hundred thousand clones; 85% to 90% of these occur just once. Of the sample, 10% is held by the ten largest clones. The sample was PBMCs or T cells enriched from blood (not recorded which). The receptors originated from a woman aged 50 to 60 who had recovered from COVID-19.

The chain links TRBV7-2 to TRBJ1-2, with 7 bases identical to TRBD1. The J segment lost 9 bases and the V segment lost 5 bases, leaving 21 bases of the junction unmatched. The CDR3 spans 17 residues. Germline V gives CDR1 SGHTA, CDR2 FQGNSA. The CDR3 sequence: CASSPGDRGWGGSSYTF. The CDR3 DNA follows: TGTGCCAGCAGCCCGGGGGACAGAGGTTGGGGTGGTAGTAGCTACACCTTC.

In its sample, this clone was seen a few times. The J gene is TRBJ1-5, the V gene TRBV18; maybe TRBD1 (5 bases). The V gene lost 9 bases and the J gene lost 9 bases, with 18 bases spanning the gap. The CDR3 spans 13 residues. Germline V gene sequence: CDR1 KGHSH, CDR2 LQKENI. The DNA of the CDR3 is TGTGCCAGTTTTCAGGACATGGAGGGGCCCCAGCATTTT. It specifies CASFQDMEGPQHF.

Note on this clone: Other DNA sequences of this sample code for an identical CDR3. The CDR3 DNA is TGTGCCAGCAGCCAAGTGGGGGGGAACACTGAAGCTTTCTTT. Its protein is CASSQVGGNTEAFF. The V call is TRBV14, the J call TRBJ1-1, with D perhaps TRBD1 (5 bases). This CDR3 is built from 14 residues. Germline V gene data show CDR1 as SGHDN and CDR2 as FVKESK. V lost 1 base and J lost 1, with 7 bases in between.

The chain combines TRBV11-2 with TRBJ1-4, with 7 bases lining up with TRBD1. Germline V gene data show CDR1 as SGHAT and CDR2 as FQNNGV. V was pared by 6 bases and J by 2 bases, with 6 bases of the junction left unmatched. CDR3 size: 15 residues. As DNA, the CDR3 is TGTGCCAGCAGGTCCAGGGGGGCGACTAATGAAAAACTGTTTTTT. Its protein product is CASRSRGATNEKLFF.

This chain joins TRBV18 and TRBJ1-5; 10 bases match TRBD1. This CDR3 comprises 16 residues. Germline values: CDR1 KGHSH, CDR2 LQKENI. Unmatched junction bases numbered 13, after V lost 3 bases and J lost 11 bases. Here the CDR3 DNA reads TGTGCCAGCTCACCTACCGGGACAGGGGCTCCCGTGTCCCAGCATTTT. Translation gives CASSPTGTGAPVSQHF. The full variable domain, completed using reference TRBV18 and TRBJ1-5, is NAGVMQNPRHLVRRRGQEARLRCSPMKGHSHVYWYRQLPEEGLKFMVYLQKENIIDESGMPKERFSAEFPKEGPSILRIQQVVRGDSAAYFCASSPTGTGAPVSQHFGDGTRLSIL.

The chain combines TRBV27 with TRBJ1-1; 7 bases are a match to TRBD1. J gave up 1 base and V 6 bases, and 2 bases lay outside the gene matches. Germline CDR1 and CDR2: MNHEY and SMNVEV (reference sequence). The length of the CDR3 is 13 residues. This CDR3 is CASRGTANTEAFF. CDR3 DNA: TGTGCCAGCAGGGGGACAGCGAACACTGAAGCTTTCTTT.

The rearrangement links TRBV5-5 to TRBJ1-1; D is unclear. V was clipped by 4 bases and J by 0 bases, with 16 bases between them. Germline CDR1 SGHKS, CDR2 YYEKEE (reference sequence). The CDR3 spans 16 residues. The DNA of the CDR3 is TGTGCCAGCAGCCTACTCCCCCTGGAGATGAACACTGAAGCTTTCTTT. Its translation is CASSLLPLEMNTEAFF.

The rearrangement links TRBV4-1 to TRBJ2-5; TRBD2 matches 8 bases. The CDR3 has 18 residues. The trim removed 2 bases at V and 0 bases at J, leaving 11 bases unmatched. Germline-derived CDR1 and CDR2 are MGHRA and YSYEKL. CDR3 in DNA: TGCGCCAGCAGCCAATACCCCGGGGGTAGCGGGAACCAAGAGACCCAGTACTTC. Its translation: CASSQYPGGSGNQETQYF.

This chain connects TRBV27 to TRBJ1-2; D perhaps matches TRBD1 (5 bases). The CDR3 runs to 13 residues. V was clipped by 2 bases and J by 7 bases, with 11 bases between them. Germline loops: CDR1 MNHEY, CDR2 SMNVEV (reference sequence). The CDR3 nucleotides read TGTGCCAGCAGTTTAGGTCAGGGCGGTGGCTACACCTTC. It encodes CASSLGQGGGYTF.

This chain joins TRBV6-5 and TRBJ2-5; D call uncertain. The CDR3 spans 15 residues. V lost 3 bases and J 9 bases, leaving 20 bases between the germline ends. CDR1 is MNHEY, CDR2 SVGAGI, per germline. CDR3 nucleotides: TGTGCCAGCAGTTATCGTGGTGAGGCGCAATCGTCCCAGTACTTC. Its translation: CASSYRGEAQSSQYF.

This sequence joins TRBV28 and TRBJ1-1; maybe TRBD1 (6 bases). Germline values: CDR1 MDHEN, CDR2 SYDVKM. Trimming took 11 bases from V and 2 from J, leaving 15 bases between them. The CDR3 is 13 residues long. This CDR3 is CADRRIANTEAFF. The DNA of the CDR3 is TGTGCCGACAGGAGAATAGCTAACACTGAAGCTTTCTTT.

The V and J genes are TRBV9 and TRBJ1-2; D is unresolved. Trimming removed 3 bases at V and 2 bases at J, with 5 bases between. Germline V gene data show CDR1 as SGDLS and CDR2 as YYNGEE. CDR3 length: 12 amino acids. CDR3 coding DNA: TGTGCCAGCAGCGCCCTAAACTATGGCTACACCTTC. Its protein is CASSALNYGYTF.

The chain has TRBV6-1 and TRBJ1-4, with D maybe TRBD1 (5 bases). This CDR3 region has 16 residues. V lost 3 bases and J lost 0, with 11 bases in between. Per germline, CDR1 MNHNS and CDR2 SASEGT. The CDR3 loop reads CASSEYAGATNEKLFF. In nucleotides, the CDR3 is TGTGCCAGCAGTGAGTACGCGGGGGCAACTAATGAAAAACTGTTTTTT.